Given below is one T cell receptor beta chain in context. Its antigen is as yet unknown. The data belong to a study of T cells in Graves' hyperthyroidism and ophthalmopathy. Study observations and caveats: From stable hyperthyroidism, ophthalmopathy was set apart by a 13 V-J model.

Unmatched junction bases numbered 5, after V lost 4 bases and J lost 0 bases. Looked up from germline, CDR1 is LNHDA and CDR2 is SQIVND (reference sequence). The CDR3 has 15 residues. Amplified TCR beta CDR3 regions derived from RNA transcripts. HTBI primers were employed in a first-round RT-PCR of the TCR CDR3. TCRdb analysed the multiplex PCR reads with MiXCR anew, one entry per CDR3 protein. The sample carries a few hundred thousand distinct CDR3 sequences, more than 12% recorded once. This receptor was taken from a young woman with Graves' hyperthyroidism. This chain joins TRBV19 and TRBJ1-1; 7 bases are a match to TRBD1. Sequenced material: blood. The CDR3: CASSTRDSLNTEAFF. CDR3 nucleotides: TGTGCCAGTAGTACTCGGGACAGCTTGAACACTGAAGCTTTCTTT.